The sequence of this T cell receptor beta chain was determined in a study of T cell responses to AZD1222 COVID-19 vaccine. The CDR3 extends over 14 amino acids. V lost 6 bases, J lost 6 bases, and 9 bases stayed unmatched. Germline loops: CDR1 SNHLY, CDR2 FYNNEI. In regard to this clone: What it binds is unknown.

Repertoires were generated with immunoSEQ multiplex PCR, while TCRdb's copy carries only in-frame clones and drops some. This table has 90,000 to 100,000 clones, approximately 90% appearing once. Overall study findings and caveats: Just 5 to 7 AZD1222 recipients were seropositive at baseline. Vaccination with two AZD1222 doses was followed by a rise in Spike-specific TCR breadth and depth. Every sample of the repertoires postdated the peak T cell response.

Sequences were derived from peripheral blood, sampled on day 0 of AZD1222 vaccination. This chain joins TRBV2 and TRBJ1-2, with 8 bases matching TRBD1. This TCR was sampled from an adult in good health. The CDR3, as DNA: TGTGCCAGCAGGGGGGACAGGACGTCTGATGGCTACACCTTC. It is translated as CASRGDRTSDGYTF.